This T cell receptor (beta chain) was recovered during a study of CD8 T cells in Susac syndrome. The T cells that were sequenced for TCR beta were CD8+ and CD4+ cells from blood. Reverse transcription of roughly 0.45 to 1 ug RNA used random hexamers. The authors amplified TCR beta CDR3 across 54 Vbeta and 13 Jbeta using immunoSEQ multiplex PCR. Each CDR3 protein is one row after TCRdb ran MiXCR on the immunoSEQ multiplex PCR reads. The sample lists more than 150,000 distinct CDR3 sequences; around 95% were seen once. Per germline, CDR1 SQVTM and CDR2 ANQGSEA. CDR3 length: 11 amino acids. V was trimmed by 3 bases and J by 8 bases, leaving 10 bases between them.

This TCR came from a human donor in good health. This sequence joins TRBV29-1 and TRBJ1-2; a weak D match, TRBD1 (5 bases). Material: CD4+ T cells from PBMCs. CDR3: CSVDRVGGYTF. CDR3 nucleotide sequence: TGCAGCGTTGACAGGGTCGGAGGCTACACCTTC.